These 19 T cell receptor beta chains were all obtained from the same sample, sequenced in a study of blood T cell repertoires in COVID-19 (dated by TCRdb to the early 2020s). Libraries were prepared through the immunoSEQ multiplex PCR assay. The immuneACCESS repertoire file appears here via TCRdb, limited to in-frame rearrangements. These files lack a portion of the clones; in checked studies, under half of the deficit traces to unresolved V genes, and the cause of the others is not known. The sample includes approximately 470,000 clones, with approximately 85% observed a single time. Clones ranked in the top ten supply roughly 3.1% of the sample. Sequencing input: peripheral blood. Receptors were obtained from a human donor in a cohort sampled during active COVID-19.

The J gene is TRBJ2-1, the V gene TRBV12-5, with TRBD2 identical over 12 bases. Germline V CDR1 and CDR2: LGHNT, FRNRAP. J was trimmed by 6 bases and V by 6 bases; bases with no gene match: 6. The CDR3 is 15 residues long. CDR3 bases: TGTGCTAGTGGCACTGGACTAGCGGGGATCAATGAGCAGTTCTTC. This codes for CASGTGLAGINEQFF.

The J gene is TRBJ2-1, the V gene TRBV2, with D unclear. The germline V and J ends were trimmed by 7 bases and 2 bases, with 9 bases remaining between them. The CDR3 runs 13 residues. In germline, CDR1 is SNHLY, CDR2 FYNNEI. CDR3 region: CASTTETYNEQFF. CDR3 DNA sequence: TGTGCCAGCACTACTGAGACCTACAATGAGCAGTTCTTC.

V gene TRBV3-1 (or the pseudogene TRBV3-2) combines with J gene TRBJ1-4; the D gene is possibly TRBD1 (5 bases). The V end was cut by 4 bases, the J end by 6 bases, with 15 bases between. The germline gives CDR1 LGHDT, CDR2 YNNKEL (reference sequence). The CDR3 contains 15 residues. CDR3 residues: CASSPHQGRYEKLFF. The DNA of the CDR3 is TGTGCCAGCAGCCCCCACCAGGGCCGATATGAAAAACTGTTTTTT.

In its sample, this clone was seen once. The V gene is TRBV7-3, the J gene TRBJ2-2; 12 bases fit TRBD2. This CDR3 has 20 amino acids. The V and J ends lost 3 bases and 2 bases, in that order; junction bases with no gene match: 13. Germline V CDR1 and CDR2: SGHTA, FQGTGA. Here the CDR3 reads CASSLKPQTSGSLNTGELFF. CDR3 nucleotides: TGTGCCAGCAGCTTGAAGCCGCAGACTAGCGGGAGCCTTAACACCGGGGAGCTGTTTTTT.

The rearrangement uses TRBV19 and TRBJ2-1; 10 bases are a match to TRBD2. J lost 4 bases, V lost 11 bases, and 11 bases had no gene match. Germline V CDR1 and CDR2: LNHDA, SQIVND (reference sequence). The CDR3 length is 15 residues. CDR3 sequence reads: CAARGVAGGYNEQFF. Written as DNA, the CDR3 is TGTGCCGCTAGGGGAGTAGCGGGGGGATACAATGAGCAGTTCTTC.

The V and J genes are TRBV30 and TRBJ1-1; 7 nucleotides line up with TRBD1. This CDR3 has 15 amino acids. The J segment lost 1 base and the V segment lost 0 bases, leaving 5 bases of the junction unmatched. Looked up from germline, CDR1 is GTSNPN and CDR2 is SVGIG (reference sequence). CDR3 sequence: CAWSVGQATNTEAFF. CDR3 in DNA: TGTGCCTGGAGTGTCGGACAGGCGACGAACACTGAAGCTTTCTTT.

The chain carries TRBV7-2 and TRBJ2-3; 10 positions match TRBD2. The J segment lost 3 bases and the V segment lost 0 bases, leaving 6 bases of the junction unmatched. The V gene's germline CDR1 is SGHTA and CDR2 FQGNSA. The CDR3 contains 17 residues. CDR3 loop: CASSLAASGSKTDTQYF. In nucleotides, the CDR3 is TGTGCCAGCAGCTTAGCAGCTAGCGGGAGTAAAACAGATACGCAGTATTTT.

CDR3 residues: CASSLRTSGWSGGTQETQYF. The CDR3 DNA sequence: TGTGCCAGCAGCTTACGTACTAGCGGGTGGAGCGGGGGCACTCAAGAGACCCAGTACTTC. The chain recombines TRBV7-6 with TRBJ2-5, with 9 bases that match TRBD2. Germline V lookup: CDR1 SGHVS, CDR2 FNYEAQ. V dropped 2 bases and J dropped 2; count of bases not matched to a gene: 18. The CDR3 is 20 amino acids.

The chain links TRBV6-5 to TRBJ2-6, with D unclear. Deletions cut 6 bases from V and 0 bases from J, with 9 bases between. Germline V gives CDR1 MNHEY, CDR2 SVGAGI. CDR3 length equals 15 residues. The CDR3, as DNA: TGTGCCAGCAGGGCAGCGAGCTCTGGGGCCAACGTCCTGACTTTC. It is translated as CASRAASSGANVLTF.

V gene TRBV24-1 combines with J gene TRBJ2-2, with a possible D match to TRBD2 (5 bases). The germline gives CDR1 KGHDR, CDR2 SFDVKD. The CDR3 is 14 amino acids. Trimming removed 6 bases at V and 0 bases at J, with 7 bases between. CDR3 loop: CATSTRANTGELFF. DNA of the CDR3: TGTGCCACCAGTACGCGGGCGAACACCGGGGAGCTGTTTTTT.

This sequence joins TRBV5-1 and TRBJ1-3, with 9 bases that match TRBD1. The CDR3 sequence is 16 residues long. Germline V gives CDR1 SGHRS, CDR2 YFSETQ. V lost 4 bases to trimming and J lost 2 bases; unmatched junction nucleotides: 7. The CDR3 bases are TGCGCCAGCAGCGCAGGGGACAGGGTGACTGGAAACACCATATATTTT. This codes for CASSAGDRVTGNTIYF.

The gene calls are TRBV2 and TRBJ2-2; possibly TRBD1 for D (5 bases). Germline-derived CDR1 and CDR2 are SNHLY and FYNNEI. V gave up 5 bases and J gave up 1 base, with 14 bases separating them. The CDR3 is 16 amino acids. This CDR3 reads CASSQTDPENTGELFF. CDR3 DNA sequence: TGTGCCAGCAGTCAGACAGACCCGGAGAACACCGGGGAGCTGTTTTTT.

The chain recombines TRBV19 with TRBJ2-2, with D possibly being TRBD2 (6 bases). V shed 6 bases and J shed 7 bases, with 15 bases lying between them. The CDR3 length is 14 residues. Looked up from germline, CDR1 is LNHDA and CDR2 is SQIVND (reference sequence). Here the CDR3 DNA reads TGTGCCAGTAGGCCGGGACTCCAAGTCGGGGAGCTGTTTTTT. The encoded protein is CASRPGLQVGELFF.

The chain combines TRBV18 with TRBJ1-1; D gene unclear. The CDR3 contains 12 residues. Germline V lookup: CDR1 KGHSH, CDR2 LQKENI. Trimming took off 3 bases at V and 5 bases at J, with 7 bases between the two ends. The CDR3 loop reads CASSPTRTEAFF. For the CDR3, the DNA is TGTGCCAGCTCACCCACACGTACTGAAGCTTTCTTT.

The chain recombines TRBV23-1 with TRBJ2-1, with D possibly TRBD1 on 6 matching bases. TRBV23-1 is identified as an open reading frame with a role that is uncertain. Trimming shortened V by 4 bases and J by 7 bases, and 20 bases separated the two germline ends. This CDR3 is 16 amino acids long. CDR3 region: CASSPYRVARWNEQFF. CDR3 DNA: TGCGCCAGCAGTCCATACAGGGTGGCGAGGTGGAATGAGCAGTTCTTC.

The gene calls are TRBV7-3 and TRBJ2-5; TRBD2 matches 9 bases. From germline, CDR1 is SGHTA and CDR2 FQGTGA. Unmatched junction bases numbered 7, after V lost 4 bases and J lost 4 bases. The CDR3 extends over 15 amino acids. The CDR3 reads CASSSGLAHVETQYF. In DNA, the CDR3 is TGTGCCAGCAGCTCCGGACTAGCGCACGTAGAGACCCAGTACTTC.

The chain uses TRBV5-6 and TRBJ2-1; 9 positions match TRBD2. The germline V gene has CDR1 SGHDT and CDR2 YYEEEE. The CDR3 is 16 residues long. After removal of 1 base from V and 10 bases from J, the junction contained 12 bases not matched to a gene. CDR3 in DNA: TGTGCCAGCAGCTTGAGGGGACTAGCTATAGGACACGAGCAGTTCTTC. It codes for CASSLRGLAIGHEQFF.

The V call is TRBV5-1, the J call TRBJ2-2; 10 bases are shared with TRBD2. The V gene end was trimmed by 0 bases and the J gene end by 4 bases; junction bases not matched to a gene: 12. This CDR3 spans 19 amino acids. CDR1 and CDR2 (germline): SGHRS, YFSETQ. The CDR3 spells CASSLGRTPLAGVTGELFF. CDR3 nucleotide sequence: TGCGCCAGCAGCTTGGGAAGGACCCCCCTAGCGGGAGTCACCGGGGAGCTGTTTTTT.

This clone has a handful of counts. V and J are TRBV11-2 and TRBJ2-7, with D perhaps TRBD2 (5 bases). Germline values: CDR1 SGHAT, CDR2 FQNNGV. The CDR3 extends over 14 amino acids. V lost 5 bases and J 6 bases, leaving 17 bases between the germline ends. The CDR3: CASSPSLWELEQYF. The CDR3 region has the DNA TGTGCCAGCAGCCCTAGCTTATGGGAACTCGAGCAGTACTTC.